One sample yielded the 9 T cell receptor beta chains listed below, sequenced in a study of T cell responses to AZD1222 COVID-19 vaccine. Only in-frame clones appear in the TCRdb table, and some are missing; sequencing was by immunoSEQ multiplex PCR. The repertoire has about 200,000 clones, less than 95% of them found once; the top ten carry 1.7%. The material sequenced was peripheral blood, taken 28 days after the second dose of the MenACWY control vaccine. These receptor sequences come from an adult who received the MenACWY meningococcal vaccine as a control.

The chain joins TRBV28 to TRBJ1-5, with 9 bases matching TRBD1. Germline V gene data show CDR1 as MDHEN and CDR2 as SYDVKM. The trim removed 6 bases at V and 0 bases at J, leaving 9 bases unmatched. CDR3 length: 17 residues. The CDR3, as DNA: TGTGCCAGCAGCACCGGGACAGGGCCCTATAGCAATCAGCCCCAGCATTTT. It codes for CASSTGTGPYSNQPQHF.

The chain employs TRBV9 and TRBJ1-2; 7 bases map to TRBD1. CDR3 length equals 14 residues. Germline CDR1 SGDLS, CDR2 YYNGEE. V shed 7 bases and J 0 bases; nucleotides not matched to a gene: 6. Here the CDR3 DNA reads TGTGCCAGCCAAACCGGACAGGCTAACTATGGCTACACCTTC. It specifies CASQTGQANYGYTF. Complete variable domain (other parts from reference TRBV9 and TRBJ1-2): DSGVTQTPKHLITATGQRVTLRCSPRSGDLSVYWYQQSLDQGLQFLIQYYNGEERAKGNILERFSAQQFPDLHSELNLSSLELGDSALYFCASQTGQANYGYTFGSGTRLTVV.

The chain employs TRBV3-1 (or the pseudogene TRBV3-2) and TRBJ1-6; TRBD1 agrees at 8 bases. This CDR3 comprises 16 residues. CDR1 and CDR2 (germline): LGHDT, YNNKEL (reference sequence). V shed 1 base and J 7 bases; nucleotides not matched to a gene: 6. The CDR3: CASSQGAGGANSPLHF. For the CDR3, the DNA is TGTGCCAGCAGCCAAGGCGCAGGGGGCGCGAATTCACCCCTCCACTTT.

This chain joins TRBV28 and TRBJ1-3; D is unclear. CDR1 is MDHEN, CDR2 SYDVKM, per germline. The CDR3 covers 14 residues. Trimming shortened V by 4 bases and J by 0 bases, and 7 bases separated the two germline ends. CDR3 amino acids: CASSSTVSGNTIYF. CDR3 coding DNA: TGTGCCAGCAGTTCGACGGTCTCTGGAAACACCATATATTTT.

The rearrangement uses TRBV19 and TRBJ2-7; 8 bases agree with TRBD1. Germline CDR1 is LNHDA and CDR2 is SQIVND (reference sequence). After removal of 1 base from V and 3 bases from J, the junction contained 2 bases not matched to a gene. The length of the CDR3 is 14 residues. For the CDR3, the DNA is TGTGCCAGTAGTATAGGGACAGGGTTCTACGAGCAGTACTTC. This codes for CASSIGTGFYEQYF.

The V and J genes are TRBV6-2 or TRBV6-3 and TRBJ2-3; perhaps TRBD1 as D (5 bases). The germline V gene has CDR1 MNHEY and CDR2 SVGEGT. This CDR3 has 14 residues. V lost 5 bases, J lost 2 bases, and 11 bases lay in between. The CDR3 nucleotides are TGTGCCAGCAGTACCGCCGGACACACAGATACGCAGTATTTT. Its protein product is CASSTAGHTDTQYF.

The rearrangement uses TRBV7-8 and TRBJ2-3; TRBD2 is a possible D gene (5 bases). From germline, CDR1 is SGHVS and CDR2 FQNEAQ. This CDR3 is 16 amino acids long. The V and J ends lost 1 base and 0 bases respectively, with 11 bases between them. Written as DNA, the CDR3 is TGTGCCAGCAGCTTAGACGCGGGTACTAGCACAGATACGCAGTATTTT. Translation: CASSLDAGTSTDTQYF.

The V and J genes are TRBV27 and TRBJ2-7, with 13 bases aligning to TRBD2. Germline assignment: CDR1 MNHEY and CDR2 SMNVEV (reference sequence). The V gene end was trimmed by 6 bases and the J gene end by 2 bases; junction bases not matched to a gene: 4. The CDR3 is 15 amino acids. The CDR3 DNA reads as TGTGCCAGCAGAAGGGGACTAGCGGGGCCCTACGAGCAGTACTTC. Protein: CASRRGLAGPYEQYF.

About this clone: The sample has other DNA sequences that encode this CDR3 too. V is TRBV27 and J is TRBJ2-3; no reliable D call. This CDR3 comprises 13 residues. The germline gives CDR1 MNHEY, CDR2 SMNVEV (reference sequence). Trimming removed 5 bases from V and 2 bases from J, with 8 bases in between. The CDR3: CASSLLPTDTQYF. The DNA of the CDR3 is TGTGCCAGCAGTCTACTCCCCACAGATACGCAGTATTTT.